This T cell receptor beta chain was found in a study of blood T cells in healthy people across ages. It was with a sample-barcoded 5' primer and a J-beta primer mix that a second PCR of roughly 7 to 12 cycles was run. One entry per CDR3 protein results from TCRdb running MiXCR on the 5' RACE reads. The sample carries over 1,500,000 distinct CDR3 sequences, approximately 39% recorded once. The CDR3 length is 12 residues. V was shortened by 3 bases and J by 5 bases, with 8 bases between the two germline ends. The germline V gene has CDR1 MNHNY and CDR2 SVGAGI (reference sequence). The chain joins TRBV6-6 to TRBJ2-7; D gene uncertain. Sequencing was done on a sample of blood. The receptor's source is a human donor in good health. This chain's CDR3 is CASSYGLDEQYF. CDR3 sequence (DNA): TGTGCCAGCAGTTATGGTCTCGACGAGCAGTACTTC.